In its sample, the clone carrying this TCR beta chain was seen many times. Its antigen is not known. Through Arm-PCR of CDR3 regions and iRepertoire HTBI primers, TCR beta libraries were built. TCRdb re-analysed the multiplex PCR reads in MiXCR, keeping a single row per CDR3 protein. The sample records 370,000 or so distinct CDR3 sequences, around 15% being singletons. Specified time point: newly diagnosed GD, antithyroid drugs for less than 3 months. After RNA was extracted from PBMCs, the TCR library was made from it. These data are taken from a study of regulatory T cells in long-lasting Graves disease. Study-wide results and limits: Persistent Graves' patients possessed reduced TCR diversity relative to recently diagnosed ones.

V was pared by 2 bases and J by 1 base, with 8 bases between. This CDR3 comprises 13 residues. Germline lookup yields CDR1 DFQATT and CDR2 SNEGSKA (reference sequence). The same data also contributed to another study, on T cells in Graves' hyperthyroidism and ophthalmopathy. That report notes: Using the HTBI primer set, a first-round RT-PCR was run on the TCR CDR3.

This clonotype was obtained from a woman aged 18-30 years with Graves disease. V and J are TRBV20-1 and TRBJ2-5; perhaps TRBD2 as D (5 bases). The specimen comprised peripheral blood mononuclear cells (PBMCs), sampled at new diagnosis, from a patient treated with antithyroid drugs. Here the CDR3 reads CSARPGGQETQYF. The CDR3 DNA reads TGCAGTGCTAGACCCGGAGGCCAAGAGACCCAGTACTTC.